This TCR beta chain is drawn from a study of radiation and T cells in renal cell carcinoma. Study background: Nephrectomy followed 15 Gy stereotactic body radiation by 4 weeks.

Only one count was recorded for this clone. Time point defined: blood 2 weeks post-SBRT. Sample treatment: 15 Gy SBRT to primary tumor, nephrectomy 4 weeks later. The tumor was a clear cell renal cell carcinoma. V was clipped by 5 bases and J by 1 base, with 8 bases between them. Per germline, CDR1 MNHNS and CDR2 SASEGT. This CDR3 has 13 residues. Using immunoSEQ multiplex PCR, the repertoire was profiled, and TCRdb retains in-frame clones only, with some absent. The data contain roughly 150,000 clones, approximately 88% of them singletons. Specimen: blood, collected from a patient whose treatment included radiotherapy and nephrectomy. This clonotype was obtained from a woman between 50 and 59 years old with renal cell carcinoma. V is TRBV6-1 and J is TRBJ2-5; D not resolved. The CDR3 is CASSQRPQETQYF. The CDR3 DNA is TGTGCCAGCAGTCAGCGCCCCCAAGAGACCCAGTACTTC.